This is a list of T cell receptor beta chains from one sample in a study of cytomegalovirus exposure and HLA in healthy donors. Produced via immunoSEQ multiplex PCR; TCRdb's table is partial and in-frame only. This table holds 90,000 to 150,000 clones, 70% to 80% found once. Specimen: PBMCs. The receptors were sampled from a female donor in good health and CMV-seronegative. CDR3s include the opening cysteine and the closing phenylalanine or tryptophan. The D gene is left open where the match is weak. The size entry is marked missing in some rows and otherwise reads once, few, many or a size class.

d_gene	v_gene	abundance	j_gene	CDR3nt	CDR3aa
-	TRBV14	-	TRBJ2-5	TGTGCCAGCAGCCAAGTCGTGGGGCAAGGAGAGACCCAGTACTTC	CASSQVVGQGETQYF
TRBD1	TRBV7-2	-	TRBJ1-2	TGTGCCAGCAGCCGGCAATCAGGGACAGGGGACTATGGCTACACCTTC	CASSRQSGTGDYGYTF
TRBD1	TRBV18	-	TRBJ2-1	TGTGCCAGCTCACCAAGGGACAGGGTTCAGAATGAGCAGTTCTTC	CASSPRDRVQNEQFF
TRBD2	TRBV9	few	TRBJ2-1	TGTGCCAGCAGCGTGGGGACTAGCGGGGGGGCCTTCCATGAGCAGTTCTTC	CASSVGTSGGAFHEQFF
-	TRBV27	-	TRBJ2-7	TGTGCCAGCAGTTCTACCGACTACGAGCAGTACTTC	CASSSTDYEQYF
-	TRBV5-1	-	TRBJ2-7	TGCGCCAGCAGCCTTAACTACGAGCAGTACTTC	CASSLNYEQYF
-	TRBV25-1	-	TRBJ1-1	TGTGCCAGCAGGGCGGTCAGCACCTTGAACACTGAAGCTTTCTTT	CASRAVSTLNTEAFF
TRBD1	TRBV6-6	-	TRBJ1-3	TGTGCCAGCGATGACAGGGGTGGAAACACCATATATTTT	CASDDRGGNTIYF
-	TRBV2	few	TRBJ1-5	TGTGCCAGCAGTGACACAGCTAGCAATCAGCCCCAGCATTTT	CASSDTASNQPQHF
-	TRBV10-3	-	TRBJ2-7	TGTGCCATCAGTGAGTCCCGGACAGTCTCCTACGAGCAGTACTTC	CAISESRTVSYEQYF
-	TRBV6-1	-	TRBJ1-6	TGTGCCAGCAGCAGTAATTCACCCCTCCACTTT	CASSSNSPLHF
-	TRBV6-4	-	TRBJ2-1	TGTGCCAACAGGAGACCTAGGGGGGGCATCTTGTACAATGAGCAGTTCTTC	CANRRPRGGILYNEQFF
TRBD1	TRBV7-8	-	TRBJ1-2	TGTGCCAGCAGCTCCTCCACAGGGGGCGGCTATGGCTACACCTTC	CASSSSTGGGYGYTF
-	TRBV29-1	once	TRBJ1-4	TGCAGCGTAGATAAGGGGAGGATTAATGAAAAACTGTTTTTT	CSVDKGRINEKLFF
TRBD1	TRBV6-5	-	TRBJ1-1	TGTGCCAGCACCCAATGGGGACAGGGAAGAACTGAAGCTTTCTTT	CASTQWGQGRTEAFF
-	TRBV5-4	-	TRBJ2-6	TGTGCCAGCACCCTGAGAGACAGCGCGGCCAACGTCCTGACTTTC	CASTLRDSAANVLTF
TRBD1	TRBV15	-	TRBJ2-7	TGTGCCACCAGCAGCCCTTCCCCGGGGACAGGGGCCTACGAGCAGTACTTC	CATSSPSPGTGAYEQYF
TRBD1	TRBV4-2	-	TRBJ1-2	TGTGCCAGCAGCCAAATTGGACAGGGCCTTGGCGGCTACACCTTC	CASSQIGQGLGGYTF
-	TRBV6-6	-	TRBJ2-5	TGTGCCAGCAGTTACTCGGCGGTAGGGACCCAGTACTTC	CASSYSAVGTQYF
TRBD1	TRBV6-1	many	TRBJ1-6	TGTGCCAGCAGTGAGGACAGCCTAGGGGGCAATTCACCCCTCCACTTT	CASSEDSLGGNSPLHF
TRBD1	TRBV2	-	TRBJ2-3	TGTGCCAGCAGCGAACAGGGGTCAACTAGCACAGATACGCAGTATTTT	CASSEQGSTSTDTQYF
TRBD2	TRBV4-3	-	TRBJ2-7	TGCGCCAGCAGCCTAGAAGCGGGGGGAGGGTACGAGCAGTACTTC	CASSLEAGGGYEQYF
TRBD2	TRBV7-2	-	TRBJ2-1	TGTGCCAGCAGCTTTTCTAGCGGGGGGGCGAATGAGCAGTTCTTC	CASSFSSGGANEQFF
TRBD2	TRBV9	-	TRBJ2-7	TGTGCCAGCAGCGTAGGAGCGGGGGGCTACGAGCAGTACTTC	CASSVGAGGYEQYF
TRBD2	TRBV7-6	few	TRBJ2-7	TGTGCCAGCAGCCCGGGGGGAATTGGCCTCTACGAGCAGTACTTC	CASSPGGIGLYEQYF
-	TRBV21-1	-	TRBJ1-3	TGTGCCAGCAGCTTAAAGAGGAAAGAGGGTTGTACGGGAAACACCATATATTTT	CASSLKRKEGCTGNTIYF
-	TRBV16	once	TRBJ1-5	TGTGCCAGCAGCCAATTTACAGGTAGCAATCAGCCCCAGCATTTT	CASSQFTGSNQPQHF
-	TRBV5-5	-	TRBJ1-3	TGTGCCAGCAGCTTGTACAGTAGCTCTGGAAACACCATATATTTT	CASSLYSSSGNTIYF
-	TRBV12-5	-	TRBJ1-5	TGTGCTAGTGGTTTGGCAACTACAGGGCAGCCCCAGCATTTT	CASGLATTGQPQHF
-	TRBV10-3	-	TRBJ1-2	TGTGCCATCAGTGACGGGGGATGGTCCTATGGCTACACCTTC	CAISDGGWSYGYTF
-	TRBV5-4	-	TRBJ2-7	TGTGCCAGCAGTCGATCCGGCAGGGTCTCCTACGAGCAGTACTTC	CASSRSGRVSYEQYF
-	TRBV7-2	once	TRBJ2-5	TGTGCCAGCAGCTTAGGGACTACAAAAGAGACCCAGTACTTC	CASSLGTTKETQYF
-	TRBV19	once	TRBJ1-6	TGTGCCAGTAGTATAGGAGGGGGAGACGGTGCCCTCCACTTT	CASSIGGGDGALHF
-	TRBV7-6	-	TRBJ2-7	TGTGCCAGCAGCCTCCATATGCAGGGTCCCTACGAGCAGTACTTC	CASSLHMQGPYEQYF
TRBD2	TRBV13	-	TRBJ2-7	TGTGCCAGCAGCGCCGGACTAGCGGGGGACTACGAGCAGTACTTC	CASSAGLAGDYEQYF
TRBD2	TRBV13	-	TRBJ2-1	TGTGCCAGCAGCGGCGGGACTAGCGGGGTCAATGAGCAGTTCTTC	CASSGGTSGVNEQFF
TRBD2	TRBV30	-	TRBJ2-3	TGTGCCTGGAGTTTGAGCGGGGCTAGCACAGATACGCAGTATTTT	CAWSLSGASTDTQYF
-	TRBV7-9	-	TRBJ2-6	TGTGCCAGCAGCTTAGGAGGACAGTTCTCTGGGGCCAACGTCCTGACTTTC	CASSLGGQFSGANVLTF
-	TRBV27	once	TRBJ1-2	TGTGCCAGCAGTAACGGTCCCTATGGCTACACCTTC	CASSNGPYGYTF
TRBD1	TRBV6-1	-	TRBJ1-1	TGTGCCAGCAGCGGACAGGGGTTTCGAACTGAAGCTTTCTTT	CASSGQGFRTEAFF
-	TRBV10-3	-	TRBJ1-1	TGTGCCATCAGTGGGACAGAGAACACTGAAGCTTTCTTT	CAISGTENTEAFF
TRBD1	TRBV5-1	once	TRBJ1-6	TGCGCCAGCTCGTGGGGACAGGGCACGGATTCACCCCTCCACTTT	CASSWGQGTDSPLHF
TRBD2	TRBV14	-	TRBJ2-6	TGTGCCAGCAGCCCTAGCGGGGCTGGGGCCAACGTCCTGACTTTC	CASSPSGAGANVLTF
TRBD1	TRBV7-9	few	TRBJ2-7	TGTGCCAGCAGTTCGGGACAGGTGACCTACGAGCAGTACTTC	CASSSGQVTYEQYF
TRBD1	TRBV6-5	-	TRBJ1-3	TGTGCCAGCAGTTACTGGGGGACAGGTTCTGGAAACACCATATATTTT	CASSYWGTGSGNTIYF
-	TRBV5-5	-	TRBJ1-3	TGTGCCAGCAAGCTGGGGTCCACGGGAGGAAACACCATATATTTT	CASKLGSTGGNTIYF
-	TRBV5-4	-	TRBJ1-1	TGTGCCAGCAGCTTGGGAGGACGACAGTTGAACACTGAAGCTTTCTTT	CASSLGGRQLNTEAFF
TRBD1	TRBV7-9	-	TRBJ1-2	TGTGCCAGCAGCCTCCCCCGCGGACAGGGGGCCTCTGGCTACACCTTC	CASSLPRGQGASGYTF
-	TRBV19	-	TRBJ1-4	TGTGCCAGTAGTGCTCCCTCGCTCCAGAGGACTAATGAAAAACTGTTTTTT	CASSAPSLQRTNEKLFF
-	TRBV7-2	-	TRBJ2-5	TGTGCCAGCAGCTCCAGTGAGACCCAGTACTTC	CASSSSETQYF
-	TRBV6-5	-	TRBJ2-7	TGTGCCAGCAGTAGGGGCTCCCATTACGAGCAGTACTTC	CASSRGSHYEQYF